This is a list of T cell receptor beta chains from one sample in a study of vaccination and CD4 T cells after COVID-19. MiXCR, run by TCRdb on the PCR reads, gives a single entry per CDR3 protein. The sample records about 12,000 distinct CDR3 sequences, 35% to 55% being singletons. Antigens of these TCRs are unknown. Sequencing input: CD4+ T cells from blood, cultured in vitro. These receptors came from a human donor who had recovered from COVID-19. The CDR3 runs from the conserved cysteine through the conserved F or W. Fields, in order: D gene, V gene, clone size, J gene, CDR3 DNA, CDR3 protein. The D gene is left open where the match is weak. Clone size is given for some rows only: seen once, a few or many times, or a class if the clone is expanded.

>TRBD2|TRBV6-4|.|TRBJ2-1
TGTGCCAGCAGTGAACCCCCTAGCGGACAGTTCTTC
CASSEPPSGQFF
>TRBD1|TRBV6-1|.|TRBJ2-1
TGTGCCAGCAGTGAAGGGACAGGGGGCAATGAGCAGTTCTTC
CASSEGTGGNEQFF
>TRBD2|TRBV15|few|TRBJ2-2
TGTGCCACCAGCAGGGGGGGACTAGCGGGAGTTACCGGGGAGCTGTTTTTT
CATSRGGLAGVTGELFF
>.|TRBV5-4|.|TRBJ2-5
TGTGCCAGCAGCTTGGGTACACTCCAAGAGACCCAGTACTTC
CASSLGTLQETQYF
>.|TRBV30|few|TRBJ1-5
TGTGCCTGGAGTGTACCAGGTTGGGGCAATCAGCCCCAGCATTTT
CAWSVPGWGNQPQHF
>.|TRBV19|.|TRBJ1-5
TGTGCCAGTAGTATGGGATTGGGCAGGGGAGGTCAGCCCCAGCATTTT
CASSMGLGRGGQPQHF
>.|TRBV24-1|.|TRBJ1-2
TGTGCCACCAGTGATCCGACAGAAAACTATGGCTACACCTTC
CATSDPTENYGYTF
>.|TRBV20-1|.|TRBJ2-5
TGCAGTGCTTACTCTGGCGGTTGGGAGACCCAGTACTTC
CSAYSGGWETQYF
>TRBD1|TRBV15|few|TRBJ2-3
TGTGCCACCAGCAGAGATTCCTTCACAGGGGGTAGCACAGATACGCAGTATTTT
CATSRDSFTGGSTDTQYF
>.|TRBV6-2/TRBV6-3|few|TRBJ2-7
TGTGCCAGCAGTTACGGCGGCCGGGCCTACGAGCAGTACTTC
CASSYGGRAYEQYF
>.|TRBV4-3|few|TRBJ2-3
TGCGCCAGCAGCCACTCGGGTACTCCCAAAACGCAGTATTTT
CASSHSGTPKTQYF
>TRBD2|TRBV24-1|.|TRBJ2-1
TGTGCCACCAGCAGTTACGGGACTAGCGGGAGGGCCAATGAGCAGTTCTTC
CATSSYGTSGRANEQFF
>.|TRBV6-1|.|TRBJ2-2
TGTGCCACCACTCGGGTAGGGGAGCTGTTTTTT
CATTRVGELFF
>.|TRBV10-3|.|TRBJ1-1
TGTGCCATCAGTGAGGCGGGCACTGAAGCTTTCTTT
CAISEAGTEAFF
>.|TRBV10-1|few|TRBJ1-1
TGCGCCAGCAGTGAATGGGGGGACACTGAAGCTTTCTTT
CASSEWGDTEAFF
>.|TRBV27|.|TRBJ1-5
TGTGCCAGCAGCTCAATATCGGGTCATCAGCCCCAGCATTTT
CASSSISGHQPQHF
>.|TRBV6-1|.|TRBJ1-5
TGTGCCAGCAGTAGGGGCGGGGGCAATCAGCCCCAGCATTTT
CASSRGGGNQPQHF
>TRBD1|TRBV30|few|TRBJ1-2
TGTGCCTGGACAAGACAGGGTTTTGGCTACACCTTC
CAWTRQGFGYTF
>TRBD1|TRBV19|.|TRBJ1-5
TGTGCCAGTAGTACGGACAGGGGCGGGTATAGCAATCAGCCCCAGCATTTT
CASSTDRGGYSNQPQHF
>TRBD1|TRBV20-1|.|TRBJ1-3
TGCAGTGCTAAACAGGGGGCCACTGGAAACACCATATATTTT
CSAKQGATGNTIYF
>.|TRBV27|medium-sized|TRBJ2-2
TGTGCCAGCAGTTTACTAGGGAACACCGGGGAGCTGTTTTTT
CASSLLGNTGELFF
>TRBD2|TRBV24-1|.|TRBJ2-1
TGTGCCACCTCGGCGGGAGGGGAACGTTCCAATGAGCAGTTCTTC
CATSAGGERSNEQFF
>.|TRBV7-2|.|TRBJ2-7
TGTGCCAGCAGCCGTCGCACCGGCAGCTCCTACGAGCAGTACTTC
CASSRRTGSSYEQYF
>.|TRBV11-3|few|TRBJ2-3
TGTGCCAGCAGCCTCGAGAAGGGGACGCAGTATTTT
CASSLEKGTQYF
>.|TRBV2|.|TRBJ1-2
TGTGCCAGCAGTGGCCAAGCATATGGCTACACCTTC
CASSGQAYGYTF
>.|TRBV20-1|few|TRBJ2-2
TGCAGTGCTAGAGCAAGGGGGGTTATGGGCGGGGAGCTGTTTTTT
CSARARGVMGGELFF
>.|TRBV15|.|TRBJ2-7
TGTGCCACCAGCAGAGATGGCGTGGGCTACGAGCAGTACTTC
CATSRDGVGYEQYF
>TRBD1|TRBV6-1|.|TRBJ1-2
TGTGCCAGCAGGCCTGGACAGGGAGCCCCGGGCTACACCTTC
CASRPGQGAPGYTF
>.|TRBV19|few|TRBJ2-3
TGTGCCAGTAGTACCTCCACGCCCCCACGCGATACGCAGTATTTT
CASSTSTPPRDTQYF
>.|TRBV19|.|TRBJ1-2
TGTGCCAGTAGTACTACAGGGTTGTTAGGCTACACCTTC
CASSTTGLLGYTF
>.|TRBV14|.|TRBJ1-2
TGTGCCAGCAGCCAAGACAGATTATATGGCTACACCTTC
CASSQDRLYGYTF
>TRBD1|TRBV6-1|few|TRBJ1-1
TGTGCCAGCAGTGGGAACAGGGGTCGCACTGAAGCTTTCTTT
CASSGNRGRTEAFF
>.|TRBV19|.|TRBJ1-2
TGTGCCAGTAGTATATCTCAGGTGGCGGTGTCCGTCTATGGCTACACCTTC
CASSISQVAVSVYGYTF
>.|TRBV7-2|medium-sized|TRBJ1-1
TGTGCCAGCACCCTTGGAAGTAGGACTGAAGCTTTCTTT
CASTLGSRTEAFF
>.|TRBV12-3/TRBV12-4|once|TRBJ2-5
TGTGCCAGCAGACGGGACATACTAGAGACCCAGTACTTC
CASRRDILETQYF
>TRBD2|TRBV19|.|TRBJ2-7
TGTGCCAGTAGTATTGGGCGGGGGGCCGACGAGCAGTACTTC
CASSIGRGADEQYF
>.|TRBV29-1|few|TRBJ1-2
TGCAGCGTAGAAAGGGTAATTATGGAACACTACACCTTC
CSVERVIMEHYTF
>.|TRBV6-5|few|TRBJ1-6
TGTGCCAGCAGTTACTCGTTCACCTATAATTCACCCCTCCACTTT
CASSYSFTYNSPLHF
>.|TRBV12-3/TRBV12-4|.|TRBJ1-2
TGTGCCAGCACCACCTCCGGGAAGCGCTATGGCTACACCTTC
CASTTSGKRYGYTF
>TRBD1|TRBV20-1|.|TRBJ1-2
TGCAGTGCTAGCCAGGACAGGGTAGGGAACTATGGCTACACCTTC
CSASQDRVGNYGYTF
>TRBD2|TRBV5-1|.|TRBJ2-3
TGCGCCAGCAGCTTGGCTTCTAGCGGGCGCACAGATACGCAGTATTTT
CASSLASSGRTDTQYF
>.|TRBV21-1|few|TRBJ2-1
TGTGCCAGCAGCAAATGGGACTGTTCTTGGGATAGCGGGAGCTCCTACAATGAGCAGTTCTTC
CASSKWDCSWDSGSSYNEQFF
>TRBD1|TRBV7-8|few|TRBJ1-3
TGTGCCAGCAGCCTAACACAGGGGTCCTCTGGAAACACCATATATTTT
CASSLTQGSSGNTIYF
>.|TRBV12-3/TRBV12-4|.|TRBJ2-2
TGTGCCAGCAGACTCAACACCGGGGAGCTGTTTTTT
CASRLNTGELFF